This T cell receptor beta chain originates from a study of blood T cell repertoires in COVID-19. In its sample, this clone was seen a few times. Some clones are missing from TCRdb's copy, which holds only in-frame ones; the method was immunoSEQ multiplex PCR. The sample yields some 190,000 clones, about four fifths seen once. The Seattle patients joined while their infection was active and were tracked longitudinally afterward. The sequence was collected from a woman aged 40 to 50 with COVID-19, enrolled during active disease. Sequencing was carried out using peripheral blood.

CDR3 nucleotide sequence: TGTGCCAGCAGTTACTGGGAACCGGCGGGGGAAGCTTTCTTT. Its translation: CASSYWEPAGEAFF. The V call is TRBV6-7, the J call TRBJ1-1; D gene unclear. TRBV6-7 is marked as an open reading frame, function uncertain. V was clipped by 1 base and J by 8 bases, with 14 bases between them. This CDR3 has 14 residues.